These 7 T cell receptor beta chains were all obtained from the same sample, sequenced in a study of control samples from healthy donors and cancer patients. Generated by immunoSEQ multiplex PCR, the TCRdb table keeps only in-frame clones and is missing some. The sample has roughly 130,000 clones; 90% are singletons. The sequencing input was blood. The source of these receptors is a man aged 18 to 35 in good health.

This sequence joins TRBV14 and TRBJ1-3, with 12 bases identical to TRBD1. This CDR3 spans 18 amino acids. Germline CDR1 SGHDN, CDR2 FVKESK. With V trimmed by 3 bases and J by 1 base, 7 bases remained unmatched. The CDR3: CASSQRPGQGASGNTIYF. The CDR3 DNA reads as TGTGCCAGCAGCCAGAGGCCGGGACAGGGGGCTTCTGGAAACACCATATATTTT.

The count of this clone is one. V gene TRBV11-3 combines with J gene TRBJ2-2; 7 nucleotides agree with TRBD1. The CDR3 is made up of 14 amino acids. Per germline, CDR1 SGHNT and CDR2 YENEEA. J was trimmed by 3 bases and V by 3 bases; bases with no gene match: 1. This chain's CDR3 is CASSFQGDTGELFF. The CDR3 DNA reads as TGTGCCAGCAGCTTTCAGGGGGACACCGGGGAGCTGTTTTTT.

This chain links TRBV12-3 or TRBV12-4 with TRBJ1-1; no definite D call. Trimming left V 5 bases short and J 3 bases short, with 10 bases between. This CDR3 spans 13 amino acids. The DNA of the CDR3 is TGTGCCAGCAGTGGGCTAGGTGACACTGAAGCTTTCTTT. As protein: CASSGLGDTEAFF.

The chain uses TRBV19 and TRBJ2-1; no firm D call. Germline V CDR1 and CDR2: LNHDA, SQIVND (reference sequence). This CDR3 is built from 16 residues. The ends were cut back, 9 bases at V and 2 bases at J, with 20 bases in the middle. The CDR3 DNA is TGTGCCAGACCTCCTCTCGCCCGGGTGGCCTACAATGAGCAGTTCTTC. It translates to CARPPLARVAYNEQFF.

In its sample, this clone was seen once. The rearrangement joins TRBV18 to TRBJ2-6, with TRBD2 as a possible D gene (5 bases). This CDR3 is 20 amino acids long. Germline-derived CDR1 and CDR2 are KGHSH and LQKENI. With 2 bases removed from V and 0 bases from J, the gap between germline ends came to 20 bases. CDR3 sequence (DNA): TGTGCCAGCTCACCAGGTTCGGTTCGGACTGCTATCTCTGGGGCCAACGTCCTGACTTTC. Residues: CASSPGSVRTAISGANVLTF. The entire variable domain, with the rest obtained from reference TRBV18 and TRBJ2-6, is as follows: NAGVMQNPRHLVRRRGQEARLRCSPMKGHSHVYWYRQLPEEGLKFMVYLQKENIIDESGMPKERFSAEFPKEGPSILRIQQVVRGDSAAYFCASSPGSVRTAISGANVLTFGAGSRLTVL.

The chain has TRBV5-1 and TRBJ2-5; 7 nucleotides line up with TRBD1. Trimming at V came to 0 bases and at J to 2 bases, leaving 4 bases not matched to a gene. This CDR3 is built from 15 residues. Germline assignment: CDR1 SGHRS and CDR2 YFSETQ. For the CDR3, the DNA is TGCGCCAGCAGCTTGGCACAGGGGATACAAGAGACCCAGTACTTC. Translation: CASSLAQGIQETQYF. Full variable domain (rest looked up from reference TRBV5-1 and TRBJ2-5): KAGVTQTPRYLIKTRGQQVTLSCSPISGHRSVSWYQQTPGQGLQFLFEYFSETQRNKGNFPGRFSGRQFSNSRSEMNVSTLELGDSALYLCASSLAQGIQETQYFGPGTRLLVL.

The rearrangement joins TRBV29-1 to TRBJ2-5; 11 bases line up with TRBD2. The CDR3 contains 14 residues. From germline, CDR1 is SQVTM and CDR2 ANQGSEA. V lost 7 bases, J lost 5 bases, and 9 bases stayed unmatched. The CDR3: CSGSLLAGEETQYF. In nucleotides, the CDR3 is TGCAGCGGCTCCTTACTAGCGGGGGAGGAGACCCAGTACTTC. Filled out from reference TRBV29-1 and TRBJ2-5, the complete variable domain reads SAVISQKPSRDICQRGTSLTIQCQVDSQVTMMFWYRQQPGQSLTLIATANQGSEATYESGFVIDKFPISRPNLTFSTLTVSNMSPEDSSIYLCSGSLLAGEETQYFGPGTRLLVL.